The clone carrying this T cell receptor beta chain was seen ten or more times. This specimen comes from a study of response to subunit inactivated influenza vaccine. From the RT-PCR reads, TCRdb called clonotypes with MiXCR, one entry per CDR3 protein. The profile shows fewer than 600,000 distinct CDR3 sequences, 6.5% to 8% of them singletons. Trimming left V 2 bases short and J 2 bases short, with 5 bases between. This CDR3 region has 13 residues. The V gene's germline CDR1 is MDHEN and CDR2 SYDVKM. This TCR derives from a man between 50 and 70 years old who received an inactivated influenza vaccine. The input for sequencing was PBMCs from blood, taken less than 30 months after vaccination. The rearrangement links TRBV28 to TRBJ2-3; D uncertain. CDR3: CASSLRVTDTQYF. CDR3 coding DNA: TGTGCCAGCAGTTTAAGAGTCACAGATACGCAGTATTTT.